The 6 T cell receptor beta chains below all came from one sample that was sequenced in a study of metastatic and nonmetastatic thyroid tumors. MiXCR was used by TCRdb to re-call the PCR reads. Among tens of thousands of clones listed, around 21% were seen once. Every patient was untreated before thyroid surgery. The sample was blood. All receptors derive from a female donor with papillary thyroid cancer or a benign thyroid nodule (not recorded which). Some clones in this sample may be carry-over from other donors' samples.

This chain connects TRBV6-1 to TRBJ2-7; no firm D call. Per the germline V gene, CDR1 is MNHNS and CDR2 is SASEGT. V was pared by 6 bases and J by 1 base, with 19 bases between. The CDR3 contains 16 residues. The CDR3 protein is CASRDVSQHGSYEQYF. The CDR3 nucleotides are TGTGCCAGCAGGGACGTCTCCCAACATGGATCCTACGAGCAGTACTTC.

This clone was detected a few times. The rearrangement links TRBV28 to TRBJ1-1; D unclear. The length of the CDR3 is 16 residues. The V gene lost 4 bases and the J gene lost 0 bases, with 15 bases spanning the gap. In germline, CDR1 is MDHEN, CDR2 SYDVKM. The CDR3 loop is CASSYKRRAMNTEAFF. As DNA, the CDR3 is TGTGCCAGCAGTTATAAGAGGAGGGCAATGAACACTGAAGCTTTCTTT.

The sample holds many counts of this clone. The rearrangement uses TRBV20-1 and TRBJ2-6, with 12 bases fitting TRBD1. Germline assignment: CDR1 DFQATT and CDR2 SNEGSKA (reference sequence). The J segment lost 0 bases and the V segment lost 3 bases, leaving 6 bases of the junction unmatched. The CDR3 extends over 18 amino acids. The CDR3 region is CSARKSGQGASGANVLTF. The CDR3 DNA follows: TGCAGTGCTAGGAAGTCGGGACAGGGGGCCTCTGGGGCCAACGTCCTGACTTTC.

This clone was recorded many times. Just one base apart from a much larger clone, this may be a read error. The CDR3, as DNA: TGTGCCAGCAGTGACCCGACGGAGAATGAGCAGTTCTTC. Amino acid sequence: CASSDPTENEQFF. The rearrangement joins TRBV6-4 to TRBJ2-1; D is uncertain. The CDR3 length is 13 residues. Germline loops: CDR1 MRHNA, CDR2 SNTAGT. V lost 2 bases and J 7 bases, leaving 9 bases between the germline ends.

This chain uses TRBV20-1 with TRBJ2-7; no clear D gene. Germline CDR1 reads DFQATT; CDR2 reads SNEGSKA (reference sequence). The CDR3 length is 15 residues. V lost 1 base and J 0 bases, leaving 13 bases between the germline ends. The CDR3 here is CSARAPAVSSYEQYF. The CDR3, as DNA: TGCAGTGCTAGAGCTCCGGCTGTAAGCTCCTACGAGCAGTACTTC.

This clone was detected many times. The chain recombines TRBV6-1 with TRBJ1-2; D gene unclear. The germline CDR1 and CDR2 sequences are MNHNS and SASEGT. The CDR3 totals 13 residues. The ends were cut back, 8 bases at V and 1 base at J, with 11 bases in the middle. The CDR3 nucleotides are TGTGCCAGCCAGAGAGGGTTTAACTATGGCTACACCTTC. This sequence encodes CASQRGFNYGYTF.